What follows are 28 T cell receptor beta chains derived from one specimen sequenced in a study of T cell responses to AZD1222 COVID-19 vaccine. Sequencing was performed with immunoSEQ multiplex PCR; in TCRdb, only in-frame clones are kept and a portion is missing. The data contain 150,000 to 200,000 clones, around 90% of them singletons. The sample was peripheral blood, taken 28 days after the second AZD1222 dose. The receptor source for this set is an adult who received the AZD1222 COVID-19 vaccine.

The chain uses TRBV4-3 and TRBJ2-1, with D possibly being TRBD1 (5 bases). Per the germline V gene, CDR1 is LGHNA and CDR2 is YSLEER. The CDR3 totals 14 residues. The V and J ends lost 4 bases and 8 bases respectively, with 15 bases between them. CDR3 sequence: CASSPDQGRDEQFF. The CDR3 nucleotides are TGCGCCAGCAGCCCTGACCAGGGTCGGGATGAGCAGTTCTTC.

The chain combines TRBV9 with TRBJ1-3; no clear D gene. The CDR3 is 13 residues long. The V end lost 4 bases, the J end lost 4 bases, and 9 bases lay between the germline ends. The germline V gene encodes CDR1 SGDLS and CDR2 YYNGEE. CDR3: CASSREGGNTIYF. CDR3 coding DNA: TGTGCCAGCAGCCGCGAGGGAGGAAACACCATATATTTT.

V is TRBV7-2 and J is TRBJ2-7, with 10 bases that match TRBD2. This CDR3 is 15 amino acids long. CDR1 is SGHTA, CDR2 FQGNSA, per germline. The junction had 6 bases not matched to a gene; V was cut back by 5 bases and J by 2 bases. The CDR3 is CASSAGLAYAYEQYF. CDR3 bases: TGTGCCAGCAGCGCGGGACTAGCGTACGCCTACGAGCAGTACTTC.

The V and J genes are TRBV19 and TRBJ1-5; no clear D. The germline V gene encodes CDR1 LNHDA and CDR2 SQIVND (reference sequence). Trimming shortened V by 1 base and J by 9 bases, and 10 bases separated the two germline ends. The CDR3 is 13 amino acids. CDR3 loop: CASSIAPGWPQHF. For the CDR3, the DNA is TGTGCCAGTAGTATAGCCCCGGGGTGGCCCCAGCATTTT.

CDR3 sequence: CASSLGGGGTEAFF. The CDR3 nucleotides are TGTGCCAGCAGCTTAGGAGGGGGGGGCACTGAAGCTTTCTTT. This chain uses TRBV7-8 with TRBJ1-1; D may be TRBD1 (6 bases). The CDR3 extends over 14 amino acids. V was shortened by 1 base and J by 4 bases, with 10 bases between the two germline ends. CDR1 SGHVS and CDR2 FQNEAQ come from the germline V gene.

This chain joins TRBV10-3 and TRBJ1-5; possible D gene TRBD1, 5 bases. CDR3 length equals 13 residues. The V end lost 5 bases, the J end lost 7 bases, and 12 bases lay between the germline ends. Per the germline V gene, CDR1 is ENHRY and CDR2 is SYGVKD. CDR3 in DNA: TGTGCCATCAGTAAGGGGATGGAGCAGCCCCAGCATTTT. It yields the protein CAISKGMEQPQHF.

The chain employs TRBV3-1 (or the pseudogene TRBV3-2) and TRBJ1-6, with D maybe TRBD1 (5 bases). Trimming shortened V by 4 bases and J by 7 bases, and 11 bases separated the two germline ends. The germline V gene encodes CDR1 LGHDT and CDR2 YNNKEL (reference sequence). The CDR3 has 14 residues. In DNA, the CDR3 is TGTGCCAGCAGCCTCGGGACCGTAAATTCACCCCTCCACTTT. The encoded protein is CASSLGTVNSPLHF.

V and J are TRBV14 and TRBJ1-2; the match to TRBD1 covers 7 bases. The V and J ends lost 4 bases and 0 bases, in that order; junction bases with no gene match: 11. CDR1 is SGHDN, CDR2 FVKESK, per germline. There are 17 residues in the CDR3. The CDR3 region is CASSRREGQLANYGYTF. The CDR3 DNA reads TGTGCCAGCAGCCGGCGAGAGGGACAGTTAGCTAACTATGGCTACACCTTC.

The chain carries TRBV18 and TRBJ1-6; a possible D gene is TRBD1 (6 bases). CDR3 length: 15 residues. The V end lost 0 bases, the J end lost 7 bases, and 10 bases lay between the germline ends. The V gene's germline CDR1 is KGHSH and CDR2 LQKENI. CDR3 sequence (DNA): TGTGCCAGCTCACCACCGCAGGGGAGGAATTCACCCCTCCACTTT. Amino acids: CASSPPQGRNSPLHF.

The chain couples TRBV5-1 to TRBJ2-5; 16 bases line up with TRBD2. J lost 1 base, V lost 4 bases, and 7 bases had no gene match. Germline CDR1 reads SGHRS; CDR2 reads YFSETQ. The CDR3 has 18 amino acids. This chain's CDR3 is CASSRGTSGRASQETQYF. The CDR3 nucleotides are TGCGCCAGCAGCAGGGGGACTAGCGGGAGGGCCTCCCAAGAGACCCAGTACTTC.

This chain's CDR3 is CASSMTGSYGYTF. In DNA, the CDR3 is TGTGCCAGCAGCATGACAGGGAGCTATGGCTACACCTTC. This chain links TRBV5-6 with TRBJ1-2; 7 bases line up with TRBD1. The CDR3 runs to 13 residues. Germline V CDR1 and CDR2: SGHDT, YYEEEE. The junction had 4 bases not matched to a gene; V was cut back by 4 bases and J by 4 bases.

The chain uses TRBV5-5 and TRBJ1-1; D is possibly TRBD1 (5 bases). Germline CDR1 SGHKS, CDR2 YYEKEE (reference sequence). This CDR3 is built from 16 residues. V was pared by 3 bases and J by 2 bases, with 17 bases between. The CDR3 reads CASSSGPPPGNTEAFF. The CDR3 DNA is TGTGCCAGCAGCTCGGGACCTCCCCCAGGAAACACTGAAGCTTTCTTT.

The chain joins TRBV5-1 to TRBJ2-3; no reliable D call. Germline lookup yields CDR1 SGHRS and CDR2 YFSETQ. Trimming took off 0 bases at V and 6 bases at J, with 11 bases between the two ends. This CDR3 has 14 residues. The CDR3 DNA is TGCGCCAGCAGCTTGGACACCGCCCCCGATACGCAGTATTTT. Protein sequence: CASSLDTAPDTQYF.

This chain joins TRBV7-2 and TRBJ1-3, with 7 bases lining up with TRBD1. V trimming: 4 bases; J trimming: 3 bases; junction bases outside the gene matches: 3. Germline V gene data show CDR1 as SGHTA and CDR2 as FQGNSA. The CDR3 is 14 amino acids. The CDR3: CASSSTGSGNTIYF. The CDR3 region has the DNA TGTGCCAGCAGCTCGACAGGGAGTGGAAACACCATATATTTT.

This clone turned up a few times. CDR3 nucleotide sequence: TGTGCCTGGAACTGGGGCAGAACCACAACTAATGAAAAACTGTTTTTT. This translates into CAWNWGRTTTNEKLFF. V and J are TRBV30 and TRBJ1-4, with D possibly being TRBD1 (5 bases). Germline CDR1 and CDR2: GTSNPN and SVGIG (reference sequence). Trimming stripped 4 bases from V and 0 bases from J, with 15 bases between. This CDR3 has 16 residues.

V and J are TRBV18 and TRBJ2-7; 8 bases are shared with TRBD1. This CDR3 comprises 13 residues. Germline lookup yields CDR1 KGHSH and CDR2 LQKENI. V was pared by 5 bases and J by 3 bases, with 3 bases of the junction left unmatched. CDR3 sequence reads: CASSTGTGYEQYF. CDR3 bases: TGTGCCAGCTCAACGGGGACAGGCTACGAGCAGTACTTC.

V usage is TRBV4-3 and J usage is TRBJ1-4, with no clear D. CDR1 is LGHNA and CDR2 is YSLEER in the germline V gene. The CDR3 is 15 amino acids. Between the trimmed V and J ends, which lost 0 bases and 8 bases, there was a span of 13 bases. The CDR3 region has the DNA TGCGCCAGCAGCCAAGATCCCGGGTTTAGGGAAAAACTGTTTTTT. It translates to CASSQDPGFREKLFF.

V gene TRBV12-5 combines with J gene TRBJ1-1; a possible D gene is TRBD1 (5 bases). CDR1 is LGHNT and CDR2 is FRNRAP in the germline V gene. The CDR3 covers 15 residues. The V end lost 0 bases, the J end lost 4 bases, and 12 bases lay between the germline ends. CDR3 amino acids: CASGLVDHRLTEAFF. Here the CDR3 DNA reads TGTGCTAGTGGTTTGGTCGACCACAGGCTCACTGAAGCTTTCTTT.

CDR3 amino acids: CASSSGLSKVGELFF. The CDR3 region has the DNA TGTGCCAGCAGCTCCGGACTCTCAAAGGTCGGGGAGCTGTTTTTT. The chain employs TRBV7-2 and TRBJ2-2; the D gene is possibly TRBD2 (5 bases). V was clipped by 4 bases and J by 7 bases, with 16 bases between them. Germline loops: CDR1 SGHTA, CDR2 FQGNSA. The length of the CDR3 is 15 residues.

This chain uses TRBV7-9 with TRBJ1-1; the D gene is possibly TRBD1 (6 bases). Per germline, CDR1 SEHNR and CDR2 FQNEAQ (reference sequence). The CDR3 runs to 14 residues. The V gene lost 2 bases and the J gene lost 5 bases, with 12 bases spanning the gap. The CDR3 coding sequence is TGTGCCAGCAGCTTACAGGGAGGGGGTACTGAAGCTTTCTTT. The encoded protein is CASSLQGGGTEAFF.

The chain recombines TRBV7-9 with TRBJ2-4; 8 nucleotides line up with TRBD1. Germline V gene sequence: CDR1 SEHNR, CDR2 FQNEAQ (reference sequence). CDR3 length equals 14 residues. Unmatched junction bases numbered 14, after V lost 4 bases and J lost 15 bases. CDR3 loop: CASSSLTTGAMGYF. The CDR3 DNA reads TGTGCCAGCAGCTCTCTGACGACAGGGGCTATGGGGTACTTC.

The chain carries TRBV7-8 and TRBJ2-7; TRBD2 aligns across 7 bases. CDR1 is SGHVS, CDR2 FQNEAQ, per germline. The length of the CDR3 is 14 residues. Trimming at V came to 3 bases and at J to 3 bases, leaving 5 bases not matched to a gene. CDR3 region: CASSFLAEFYEQYF. CDR3 DNA sequence: TGTGCCAGCAGCTTCCTAGCGGAGTTCTACGAGCAGTACTTC.

This chain joins TRBV4-1 and TRBJ1-1; D is ambiguous. Germline values: CDR1 MGHRA, CDR2 YSYEKL. V lost 4 bases, J lost 7 bases, and 19 bases lay in between. The CDR3 is 15 residues long. The CDR3 DNA follows: TGCGCCAGCAGCCCCTCCGGAAGGACCGCACATGAAGCTTTCTTT. This gives the protein CASSPSGRTAHEAFF.

This chain connects TRBV30 to TRBJ1-4; TRBD1 is a possible D gene (5 bases). Per germline, CDR1 GTSNPN and CDR2 SVGIG (reference sequence). Trimming pared 0 bases from V and 8 bases from J, leaving 13 bases between. The CDR3 totals 14 residues. The CDR3 DNA reads as TGTGCCTGGAGTGTACGGGGGGTTGTAGAAAAACTGTTTTTT. Amino acid sequence: CAWSVRGVVEKLFF.

The V and J genes are TRBV11-3 and TRBJ1-1, with D possibly TRBD1 on 6 matching bases. The CDR3 runs 13 residues. The V gene lost 5 bases and the J gene lost 4 bases, with 11 bases spanning the gap. From germline, CDR1 is SGHNT and CDR2 YENEEA. As DNA, the CDR3 is TGTGCCAGCAGCCAGGACAGATCCACTGAAGCTTTCTTT. Protein product: CASSQDRSTEAFF.

The chain carries TRBV3-1 (or the pseudogene TRBV3-2) and TRBJ2-5; no firm D call. The germline V and J ends were trimmed by 2 bases and 4 bases, with 2 bases remaining between them. The CDR3 is 11 residues long. Germline CDR1 LGHDT, CDR2 YNNKEL (reference sequence). The CDR3 loop reads CASSQIETQYF. The CDR3 DNA reads as TGTGCCAGCAGCCAAATAGAGACCCAGTACTTC.

The chain is built from TRBV6-5 and TRBJ1-1; 9 positions agree with TRBD1. J was trimmed by 4 bases and V by 6 bases; bases with no gene match: 6. Germline values: CDR1 MNHEY, CDR2 SVGAGI. The CDR3 has 14 residues. CDR3 DNA: TGTGCCAGCAGCCGAGACAGGGGGGGCACTGAAGCTTTCTTT. As protein: CASSRDRGGTEAFF.

The chain links TRBV4-1 to TRBJ1-2; D ambiguous. V was shortened by 0 bases and J by 4 bases, with 12 bases between the two germline ends. The CDR3 is made up of 15 amino acids. Per the germline V gene, CDR1 is MGHRA and CDR2 is YSYEKL. Written as DNA, the CDR3 is TGCGCCAGCAGCCAAGAGGACCTACAAATCTATGGCTACACCTTC. As protein: CASSQEDLQIYGYTF.